The rows below give T cell receptor beta chains drawn from one sample of a study of cytomegalovirus exposure and HLA in healthy donors. Sequencing was performed with immunoSEQ multiplex PCR; in TCRdb, only in-frame clones are kept and a portion is missing. The table lists some 200,000 clones, more than 60% of them singletons, with around 2.9% in the top ten. What was sequenced was PBMCs. The receptors were gathered from a woman in her sixties or seventies in good health and CMV-seropositive. Each CDR3 is given with its conserved first and last residue. A D gene is named only where the DNA matches it firmly. The listing skips clone size in some rows; elsewhere it reads once, few, many or a size class.

>NA|TRBV6-6|NA|TRBJ2-3
CATSSTDTQYF
TGTGCCACAAGCAGCACAGATACGCAGTATTTT
>NA|TRBV4-1|TRBD2|TRBJ2-7
CASSHGESGSTYEQYF
TGCGCCAGCAGCCATGGGGAGAGCGGGAGTACCTACGAGCAGTACTTC
>NA|TRBV2|NA|TRBJ2-7
CASSELVERAYEQYF
TGTGCCAGCAGTGAACTCGTGGAGAGGGCCTACGAGCAGTACTTC
>NA|TRBV7-9|NA|TRBJ1-2
CASSLAGAVNGYTF
TGTGCCAGCAGCTTAGCGGGAGCAGTTAATGGCTACACCTTC
>NA|TRBV7-9|NA|TRBJ1-1
CASSLSRNEAFF
TGTGCCAGCAGCCTGTCGAGGAATGAAGCTTTCTTT
>NA|TRBV19|TRBD1|TRBJ2-5
CASSTPGQGMAQYF
TGTGCCAGTAGTACACCGGGACAGGGAATGGCCCAGTACTTC
>NA|TRBV5-1|TRBD2|TRBJ2-7
CASSLGSSLAGDEQYF
TGCGCCAGCAGCTTGGGGTCTAGTCTAGCGGGAGACGAGCAGTACTTC
>NA|TRBV19|NA|TRBJ1-2
CASSIGEGYGYTF
TGTGCCAGTAGTATAGGAGAGGGCTATGGCTACACCTTC
>NA|TRBV25-1|TRBD1|TRBJ1-3
CASTKGTGGLYGNTIYF
TGTGCCAGCACTAAGGGGACAGGGGGCCTATATGGAAACACCATATATTTT
>NA|TRBV7-2|TRBD2|TRBJ2-5
CASSSIAGRAETQYF
TGTGCCAGCAGCTCCATAGCAGGGAGGGCGGAGACCCAGTACTTC
>NA|TRBV21-1|NA|TRBJ1-1
CASIEGDTGAFF
TGTGCCAGCATCGAGGGGGATACAGGGGCTTTCTTT
>NA|TRBV6-6|TRBD1|TRBJ2-7
CASSSPGQGANEQYF
TGTGCCAGCAGTTCCCCGGGACAGGGGGCCAACGAGCAGTACTTC
>NA|TRBV7-2|TRBD1|TRBJ2-5
CASSLVLTGGAIGETQYF
TGTGCCAGCAGCTTGGTTCTAACAGGGGGCGCTATTGGAGAGACCCAGTACTTC
>NA|TRBV29-1|NA|TRBJ2-5
CSAQRGAGETQYF
TGCAGCGCCCAACGAGGGGCGGGGGAGACCCAGTACTTC
>NA|TRBV19|NA|TRBJ2-1
CASSINRVIGNEQFF
TGTGCCAGTAGCATCAACAGGGTAATTGGGAATGAGCAGTTCTTC
>once|TRBV5-1|TRBD1|TRBJ1-3
CASSRDRASGNTIYF
TGCGCCAGCAGCCGGGACAGGGCCTCTGGAAACACCATATATTTT
>NA|TRBV6-6|NA|TRBJ1-2
CASSSPGLGYTF
TGTGCCAGCAGCTCCCCAGGGTTGGGCTACACCTTC
>NA|TRBV29-1|NA|TRBJ1-1
CSVEVGTKGEAFF
TGCAGCGTTGAGGTGGGGACTAAGGGTGAAGCTTTCTTT
>NA|TRBV5-1|TRBD1|TRBJ2-1
CASSTGQGNRDEQFF
TGCGCCAGCAGCACTGGACAGGGAAATAGGGATGAGCAGTTCTTC
>NA|TRBV9|TRBD2|TRBJ2-2
CASSVASRGGYRELFF
TGTGCCAGCAGCGTAGCGTCTCGGGGAGGGTATCGGGAGCTGTTTTTT
>NA|TRBV4-3|TRBD1|TRBJ1-4
CASSQETGGDSSEKLFF
TGCGCCAGCAGCCAAGAGACAGGGGGCGATAGCTCGGAAAAACTGTTTTTT
>NA|TRBV29-1|TRBD1|TRBJ1-2
CSVEDRTGGGYTF
TGCAGCGTTGAAGATAGGACAGGAGGTGGCTACACCTTC
>NA|TRBV4-2|TRBD2|TRBJ2-1
CASSQDPSGGYNEQFF
TGTGCCAGCAGCCAAGATCCTAGCGGGGGTTACAATGAGCAGTTCTTC
>NA|TRBV7-2|NA|TRBJ2-3
CASSSPLTDTQYF
TGTGCCAGCAGCTCCCCCCTCACAGATACGCAGTATTTT
>NA|TRBV18|TRBD2|TRBJ2-3
CASSPAGGTDTQYF
TGTGCCAGCTCGCCAGCGGGGGGCACAGATACGCAGTATTTT
>NA|TRBV7-6|NA|TRBJ2-3
CASSYRTASSTDTQYF
TGTGCCAGCAGCTACCGGACAGCCTCTAGCACAGATACGCAGTATTTT
>NA|TRBV6-5|NA|TRBJ1-2
CASTPTVTNYGYTF
TGTGCCAGCACCCCTACAGTTACTAACTATGGCTACACCTTC
>NA|TRBV5-1|TRBD2|TRBJ2-3
CASSLAGGRNTDTQYF
TGCGCCAGCAGCTTGGCCGGCGGGAGAAACACAGATACGCAGTATTTT
>few|TRBV6-5|TRBD2|TRBJ2-1
CASSQSSGRGHEQFF
TGTGCCAGCAGTCAGTCGAGCGGGAGAGGGCATGAGCAGTTCTTC
>NA|TRBV27|TRBD1|TRBJ1-1
CASRVGRGRTEAFF
TGTGCCAGCAGAGTAGGCAGGGGGCGTACTGAAGCTTTCTTT
>NA|TRBV7-2|NA|TRBJ1-2
CASSPSATAYGYTF
TGTGCCAGCAGCCCAAGCGCGACGGCCTATGGCTACACCTTC
>NA|TRBV19|NA|TRBJ2-2
CAMVAPNTGELFF
TGTGCCATGGTAGCGCCTAACACCGGGGAGCTGTTTTTT
>NA|TRBV28|NA|TRBJ2-7
CASSPSTGDHEQYF
TGTGCCAGCAGCCCCTCGACAGGAGACCACGAGCAGTACTTC
>NA|TRBV5-4|NA|TRBJ2-6
CASSASSSGANVLTF
TGTGCCAGCAGCGCTAGTTCCTCTGGGGCCAACGTCCTGACTTTC
>NA|TRBV16|NA|TRBJ1-1
CASSQSRGRTDTEAFF
TGTGCCAGCAGCCAATCACGGGGTCGAACGGACACTGAAGCTTTCTTT
>NA|TRBV15|TRBD1|TRBJ2-6
CATSSYGQGRSGANVLTF
TGTGCCACCAGCAGCTATGGACAGGGGAGGTCTGGGGCCAACGTCCTGACTTTC
>NA|TRBV19|NA|TRBJ2-5
CASRRIGEETQYF
TGTGCCAGTAGGAGGATAGGGGAAGAGACCCAGTACTTC
>NA|TRBV7-9|NA|TRBJ1-5
CASSRGGGQPQHF
TGTGCCAGCAGCAGGGGCGGCGGTCAGCCCCAGCATTTT
>once|TRBV6-5|NA|TRBJ1-3
CASSLPGGQRNTIYF
TGTGCCAGCAGCCTCCCGGGGGGGCAAAGAAACACCATATATTTT
>NA|TRBV6-5|TRBD1|TRBJ1-3
CASSFDRGSGNTIYF
TGTGCCAGCAGTTTTGACAGGGGCTCGGGAAACACCATATATTTT
>NA|TRBV7-9|NA|TRBJ2-2
CSSRDDRRTGELFF
TGTTCCAGCAGAGATGACAGAAGGACCGGGGAGCTGTTTTTT
>NA|TRBV11-2|NA|TRBJ2-3
CASSLVLDTQYF
TGTGCCAGCAGCTTAGTATTGGATACGCAGTATTTT
>few|TRBV30|TRBD2|TRBJ2-4
CAWRLLAGGGIQYF
TGTGCCTGGAGACTACTAGCGGGAGGGGGCATTCAGTACTTC
>few|TRBV7-2|NA|TRBJ1-2
CASSLGGPGRYGYTF
TGTGCCAGCAGCTTAGGAGGGCCAGGTCGCTATGGCTACACCTTC
>NA|TRBV7-9|NA|TRBJ1-1
CASGRGASTEAFF
TGTGCCTCGGGTCGGGGTGCGAGCACTGAAGCTTTCTTT
>NA|TRBV18|NA|TRBJ1-5
CASSPLGIEGEQPQHF
TGTGCCAGCTCACCCCTGGGAATAGAGGGAGAGCAGCCCCAGCATTTT
>once|TRBV7-2|TRBD2|TRBJ2-5
CASSPTSGSQETQYF
TGTGCCAGCAGCCCGACTAGCGGGAGCCAAGAGACCCAGTACTTC
>NA|TRBV4-2|NA|TRBJ1-1
CASSQDSAGLLGEAFF
TGTGCCAGCAGCCAAGACAGCGCGGGGCTTTTAGGGGAAGCTTTCTTT
>NA|TRBV4-1|NA|TRBJ1-1
CASSQIIQVSLGAFF
TGCGCCAGCAGCCAGATAATACAGGTATCTTTGGGCGCTTTCTTT
>NA|TRBV5-6|NA|TRBJ2-7
CASHTPSGSLYEQYF
TGTGCCAGCCACACGCCTTCCGGGAGTCTCTACGAGCAGTACTTC
>NA|TRBV27|TRBD2|TRBJ2-3
CASSTTSGGRDTQYF
TGTGCCAGCAGTACGACTAGCGGGGGTCGCGATACGCAGTATTTT